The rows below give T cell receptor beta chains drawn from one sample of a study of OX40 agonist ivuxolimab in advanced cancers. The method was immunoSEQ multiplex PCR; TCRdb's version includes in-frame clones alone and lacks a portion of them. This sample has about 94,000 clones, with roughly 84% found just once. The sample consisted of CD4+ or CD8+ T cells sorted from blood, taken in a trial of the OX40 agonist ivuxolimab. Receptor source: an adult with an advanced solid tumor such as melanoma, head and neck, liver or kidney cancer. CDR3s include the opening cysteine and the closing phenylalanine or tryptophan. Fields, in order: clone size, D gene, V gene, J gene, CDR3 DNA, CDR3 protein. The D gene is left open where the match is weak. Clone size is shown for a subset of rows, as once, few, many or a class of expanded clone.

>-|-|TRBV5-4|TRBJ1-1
TGTGCCAGCACGTCCTTAAGTCGACCCACTGAAGCTTTCTTT
CASTSLSRPTEAFF
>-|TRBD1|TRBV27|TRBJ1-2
TGTGCCAGCAGCGGACAGGGGGCAGTCTATGGCTACACCTTC
CASSGQGAVYGYTF
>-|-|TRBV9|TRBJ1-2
TGTGCCAGCAGCGTAGAGGGGCCCGGGGTCCGTGGCTACACCTTC
CASSVEGPGVRGYTF
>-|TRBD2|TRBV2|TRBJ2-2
TGTGCCAGCAGTGAAATCCCTTCGACTAGCTATTACACCGGGGAGCTGTTTTTT
CASSEIPSTSYYTGELFF
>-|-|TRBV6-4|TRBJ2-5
TGTGCCAGCAGTGACAATTTCTCCAAAGTATGCCGGGAGACCCAGTACTTC
CASSDNFSKVCRETQYF
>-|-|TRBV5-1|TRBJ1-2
TGCGCCAGCAGCGGCAATAACTATGGCTACACCTTC
CASSGNNYGYTF
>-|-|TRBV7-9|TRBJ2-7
TGTGCCAGCAGCTTAGAGAGGGAAAGTCACGAGCAGTACTTC
CASSLERESHEQYF
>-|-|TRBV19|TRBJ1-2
TGTGCCAGTAGTATCGGGGTCCCTGTCGGCTATGGCTACACCTTC
CASSIGVPVGYGYTF
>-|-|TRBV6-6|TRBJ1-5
TGTGCCAGCAGTTATGAGGGGTGGAATCAGCCCCAGCATTTT
CASSYEGWNQPQHF
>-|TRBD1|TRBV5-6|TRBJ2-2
TGTGCCAGCAGGAGACAGGGAGCCGTCAAGAACACCGGGGAGCTGTTTTTT
CASRRQGAVKNTGELFF
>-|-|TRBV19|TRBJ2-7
TGTGCCAGTAGTATTCCGGACCCCGCCTACGAGCAGTACTTC
CASSIPDPAYEQYF
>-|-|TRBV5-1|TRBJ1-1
TGCGCCAGCAGCCTGGGGGACGCAAGGCTGGGCACTGAAGCTTTCTTT
CASSLGDARLGTEAFF
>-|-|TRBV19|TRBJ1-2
TGTGCCAGTAGTATACAGGGAGGAGGCTACACCTTC
CASSIQGGGYTF
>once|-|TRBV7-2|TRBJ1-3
TGTGCCAGCACCCAGTTGGGGAGGACTGGAAACACCATATATTTT
CASTQLGRTGNTIYF
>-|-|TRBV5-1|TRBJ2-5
TGCGCCAGCAGCCTTGGACAGGAGACCCAGTACTTC
CASSLGQETQYF
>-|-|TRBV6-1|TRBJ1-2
TGTGCCAGCAGTGTTGGGGGGATCTATGGCTACACCTTC
CASSVGGIYGYTF
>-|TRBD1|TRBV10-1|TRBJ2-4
TGCGCCAGCAGTCCCGTAAGGGGGCGGGCCAAAAACATTCAGTACTTC
CASSPVRGRAKNIQYF
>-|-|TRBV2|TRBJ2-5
TGTGCCAGCAGTGAAAATAGGGAGACCCAGTACTTC
CASSENRETQYF
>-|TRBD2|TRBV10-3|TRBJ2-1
TGTGCCATCAGGACCCGGTCTAGCGGGGGCAATGAGCAGTTCTTC
CAIRTRSSGGNEQFF
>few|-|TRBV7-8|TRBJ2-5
TGTGCCAGCAACCTAAGGGGGGCCCGCCGAGAGACCCAGTACTTC
CASNLRGARRETQYF
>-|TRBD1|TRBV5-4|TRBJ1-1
TGTGCCAGCAGCTTGGTCGGAGGGGGACAGGAGGCTGAAGCTTTCTTT
CASSLVGGGQEAEAFF
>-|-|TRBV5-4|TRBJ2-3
TGTGCCAGCAGCTCCCTGCCGCCAGACGGGTTTGGGGATACGCAGTATTTT
CASSSLPPDGFGDTQYF
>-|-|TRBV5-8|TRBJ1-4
TGTGCCAGCAGCTTGTCGCGCGCTTCCGGAGAAAAACTGTTTTTT
CASSLSRASGEKLFF
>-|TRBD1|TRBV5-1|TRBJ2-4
TGCGCCAGCAGCTTAGGGGGCCAGGCCAAAAACATTCAGTACTTC
CASSLGGQAKNIQYF
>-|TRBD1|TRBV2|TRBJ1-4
TGTGCCAGCAGTGAAAGAGGGACAGGGAATGAAAAACTGTTTTTT
CASSERGTGNEKLFF
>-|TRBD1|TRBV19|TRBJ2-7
TGTGCCAGTAGTACTTACTCCGGGACAGGGTACAACGAGCAGTACTTC
CASSTYSGTGYNEQYF
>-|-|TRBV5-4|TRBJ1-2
TGTGCCAGCAGCATAAGACGGGACACCTTCGGCTACACCTTC
CASSIRRDTFGYTF
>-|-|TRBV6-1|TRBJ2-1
TGTGCCAGCAGGGCTTCGGGGGAAATCAGCCAGTTCTTC
CASRASGEISQFF
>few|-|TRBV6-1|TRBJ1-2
TGTGCCAGCAGAGGGGGGGGGAGGAGCTATGGCTACACCTTC
CASRGGGRSYGYTF
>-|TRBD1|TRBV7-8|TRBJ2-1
TGTGCCAGCAGCTCCCCGAAGACAGGGACAAGCTCCTACAATGAGCAGTTCTTC
CASSSPKTGTSSYNEQFF
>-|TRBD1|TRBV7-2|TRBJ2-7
TGTGCCAGCAGCTTAGACGGCAGGGGGCGAGGGGAGCAGTACTTC
CASSLDGRGRGEQYF
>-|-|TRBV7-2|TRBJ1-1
TGTGCCAGCAGCTTTTGGAACACTGAAGCTTTCTTT
CASSFWNTEAFF
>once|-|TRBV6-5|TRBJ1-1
TGTGCCAGCCGGCAGGGTCCCAACACTGAAGCTTTCTTT
CASRQGPNTEAFF
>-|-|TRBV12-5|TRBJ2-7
TGTGCCCCCTCGGGAAGCGGCTCCTACGAGCAGTACTTC
CAPSGSGSYEQYF
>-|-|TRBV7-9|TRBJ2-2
TGTGCCAGCATAAAATACGGGGAGCTGTTTTTT
CASIKYGELFF
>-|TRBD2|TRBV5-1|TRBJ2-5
TGCGCCAGCAGCCCCTATCTAGCGGGGGGGCCAGGGGAGACCCAGTACTTC
CASSPYLAGGPGETQYF
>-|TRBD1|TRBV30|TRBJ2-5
TGTGCCTGGACGTGGGACAGGGGGCGAGAGACCCAGTACTTC
CAWTWDRGRETQYF
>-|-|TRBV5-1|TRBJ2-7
TGCGCCAGCAGCTTAGAGATAACCCTGGGCGAGCAGTACTTC
CASSLEITLGEQYF
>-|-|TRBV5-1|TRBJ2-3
TGCGCCAGCAGCTCTAGGAGGCCAGCCCTACTCGGCACAGATACGCAGTATTTT
CASSSRRPALLGTDTQYF
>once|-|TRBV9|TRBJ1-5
TGTGCCAGCAGCGTAGAGAGCAATCAGCCCCAGCATTTT
CASSVESNQPQHF